A selection of T cell receptor beta chains follows, all from one sample in a study. TCRdb redid the calling of the 5' RACE reads with MiXCR, one entry per CDR3 protein. The sample yields over 45,000 distinct CDR3 sequences, 26% seen once. The sequenced sample consisted of tumor-infiltrating Tregs sorted from the breast tumor. The receptors shown here come from a female donor with breast cancer. The CDR3 runs from the conserved cysteine through the conserved F or W. A D gene is named only where the DNA matches it firmly. Part of the rows lack a size; the others show once, few, many or a class for expanded clones.

V	size	J	D	DNA	CDR3
TRBV5-1	few	TRBJ2-1	TRBD2	TGCGCCAGCAGCTTAGCCCTTCCGGGACTAGCGGGGTCGAGCTCCTACAATGAGCAGTTCTTC	CASSLALPGLAGSSSYNEQFF
TRBV7-2	.	TRBJ1-3	.	TGTGCCAGCAGCTTATGGCCCGGAGGGGGGTCTGGAAACACCATATATTTT	CASSLWPGGGSGNTIYF
TRBV9	.	TRBJ2-5	TRBD2	TGTGCCAGCAGCGTAGAGGCGGGGGTACAAGAGACCCAGTACTTC	CASSVEAGVQETQYF
TRBV6-2/TRBV6-3	once	TRBJ2-1	.	TGTGCCAACAGTTTCTCAAGAAATGAGCAGTTCTTC	CANSFSRNEQFF
TRBV7-2	.	TRBJ1-1	.	TGTGCCAGCAGCCGCAGCGTGAACACTGAAGCTTTCTTT	CASSRSVNTEAFF
TRBV20-1	.	TRBJ2-1	.	TGCAGTGCTAGCGGGTCAGGGGACAATGATCAGTTCTTC	CSASGSGDNDQFF
TRBV28	.	TRBJ1-1	.	TGTGCCAGCAGTTTATTTGACTCCCGAACCACTGAAGCGTTCTTT	CASSLFDSRTTEAFF
TRBV29-1	many	TRBJ1-1	.	TGCAGCGTTGACAGGGGATTGAACACTGAAGCTTTCTTT	CSVDRGLNTEAFF
TRBV7-3	.	TRBJ2-5	.	TGTGCCGGCAGCGCCAGTAAGCTCGAGACCCAGTACTTC	CAGSASKLETQYF
TRBV7-2	.	TRBJ2-1	.	TGTGCCAGCAGCCCCCCTAATAACAATGAGCAGTTCTTC	CASSPPNNNEQFF
TRBV6-2/TRBV6-3	.	TRBJ2-7	.	TGTGCCAGCAGTTACTCGGAGGGTGGCGAGCAGTACTTC	CASSYSEGGEQYF
TRBV6-5	.	TRBJ2-1	TRBD2	TGTGCCAGCCGTACAGGGACTAGCAATGAGCAGTTCTTC	CASRTGTSNEQFF
TRBV6-6	few	TRBJ1-3	.	TGTGCGGAAGGGGACCGAGCTGGAAACACCATATATTTT	CAEGDRAGNTIYF
TRBV7-8	.	TRBJ2-5	.	TGTGCCAGCGGCTTAGTTGGAGGCCAGGGCAGGGAGACCCAGTACTTC	CASGLVGGQGRETQYF
TRBV6-5	.	TRBJ2-3	.	TGTGCCAGCGTCTCTACGCTTGGTGCAGATACGCAGTATTTT	CASVSTLGADTQYF
TRBV7-7	.	TRBJ2-1	TRBD2	TGTGCTAGCAGCTTAATAGCGGGAAGCGATGAGCAGTTCTTC	CASSLIAGSDEQFF
TRBV7-6	medium-sized	TRBJ2-5	TRBD1	TGTGCCAGCAGCCAGAAAATCCGGGACAGACAAGAGACCCAGTACTTC	CASSQKIRDRQETQYF
TRBV20-1	few	TRBJ1-1	TRBD1	TGCAGTGCTAGAAGGGGGGACAGGGAGAACACTGAAGCTTTCTTT	CSARRGDRENTEAFF
TRBV20-1	few	TRBJ2-1	TRBD1	TGCAGTGCTATGGACAGGGGGAACTCAATCAATGAGCAGTTCTTC	CSAMDRGNSINEQFF
TRBV7-2	many	TRBJ2-3	.	TGTGCCAGCAGCTTAGAAACAGATACGCAGTATTTT	CASSLETDTQYF
TRBV4-1	few	TRBJ1-1	.	TGCGCCAGCAGCCTTGGAGGGGATTGGGGCACTGAAGCTTTCTTT	CASSLGGDWGTEAFF
TRBV30	many	TRBJ1-2	.	TGTGCCTGGAGTCCGGGAAGCAGTGGCTACACCTTC	CAWSPGSSGYTF
TRBV4-2	few	TRBJ2-6	.	TGTGCCAGCAGCCAAGATTTGTCCTCTGGGGCCAACGTCCTGACTTTC	CASSQDLSSGANVLTF
TRBV5-4	.	TRBJ2-3	TRBD2	TGTGCCAGCAGCGGGACTAGCGGGAGTGGGGCAGATACGCAGTATTTT	CASSGTSGSGADTQYF
TRBV4-2	.	TRBJ2-2	.	TGTGCCAGCAGCCAAGTCTCCTTTCGGGACACCGGGGAGCTGTTTTTT	CASSQVSFRDTGELFF
TRBV5-8	few	TRBJ1-3	.	TGTGCCAGCAGTCGGACGGACTCTGGAAACACCATATATTTT	CASSRTDSGNTIYF
TRBV20-1	few	TRBJ1-5	TRBD1	TGCAGTGCTAGGGACAGGATGGAGCCCCAGCATTTT	CSARDRMEPQHF
TRBV5-1	.	TRBJ2-1	.	TGCGCCAGCAGCTTCCAGGATTCCTACAATGAGCAGTTCTTC	CASSFQDSYNEQFF
TRBV6-5	once	TRBJ2-2	TRBD2	TGTGCCAGCAGTTACTTGACTAGCGGGAGACCCGGGGAGCTGTCTTTT	CASSYLTSGRPGELSF
TRBV6-5	few	TRBJ2-2	.	TGTGCCAGCAGTTACTCACCGGGCAGGACGAACACCGGGGAGCTGTTTTTT	CASSYSPGRTNTGELFF
TRBV10-3	few	TRBJ2-1	.	TGTGCCACCCTAGGAATAGGGTCCTACAATGAGCAGTTCTTC	CATLGIGSYNEQFF